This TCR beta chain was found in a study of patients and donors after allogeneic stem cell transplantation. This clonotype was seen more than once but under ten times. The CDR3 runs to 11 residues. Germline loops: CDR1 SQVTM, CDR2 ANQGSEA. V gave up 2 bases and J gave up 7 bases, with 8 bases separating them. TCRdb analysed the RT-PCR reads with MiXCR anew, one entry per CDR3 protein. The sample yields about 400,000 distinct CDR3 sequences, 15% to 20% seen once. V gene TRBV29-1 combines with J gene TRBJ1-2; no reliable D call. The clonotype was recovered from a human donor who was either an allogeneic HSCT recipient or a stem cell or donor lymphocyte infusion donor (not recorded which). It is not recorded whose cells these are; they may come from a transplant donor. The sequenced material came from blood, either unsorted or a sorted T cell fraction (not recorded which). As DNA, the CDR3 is TGCAGCGTTGAACGGGGTCCTGGCTACACCTTC. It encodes CSVERGPGYTF.